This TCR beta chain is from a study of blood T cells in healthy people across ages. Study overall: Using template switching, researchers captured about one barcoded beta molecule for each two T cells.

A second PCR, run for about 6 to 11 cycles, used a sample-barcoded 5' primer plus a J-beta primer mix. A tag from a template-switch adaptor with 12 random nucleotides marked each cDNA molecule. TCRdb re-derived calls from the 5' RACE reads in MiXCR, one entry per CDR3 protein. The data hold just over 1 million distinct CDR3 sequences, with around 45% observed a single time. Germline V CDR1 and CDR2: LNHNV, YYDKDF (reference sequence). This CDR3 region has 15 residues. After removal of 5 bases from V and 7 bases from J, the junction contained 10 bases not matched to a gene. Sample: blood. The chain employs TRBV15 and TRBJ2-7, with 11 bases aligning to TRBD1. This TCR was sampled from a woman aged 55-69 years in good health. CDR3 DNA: TGTGCCACCAGCCCGATAGGACAGGGGGCGCGTGAGCAGTACTTC. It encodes CATSPIGQGAREQYF.